This paragraph reports one T cell receptor (beta chain). This sample is part of a study of blood T cell repertoires in COVID-19. Profiled with immunoSEQ multiplex PCR; TCRdb holds only in-frame clones, not every one. The data show about 250,000 clones, with around 81% seen just once and 3.4% held by the top ten. This CDR3 is built from 16 residues. Germline trimming cut 1 base from V and 2 bases from J; bases unmatched to any gene: 4. Germline values: CDR1 KGHDR, CDR2 SFDVKD. Sequencing was performed on PBMCs or T cells enriched from blood (not recorded which). The clonotype was recovered from a man between 45 and 60 years old who had recovered from COVID-19. The chain links TRBV24-1 to TRBJ2-3, with 8 bases identical to TRBD1. CDR3 sequence (DNA): TGTGCCACCAGTGATTTCCTACAGGGGGTCACAGATACGCAGTATTTT. Residues: CATSDFLQGVTDTQYF.